Listed below are T cell receptor beta chains from one sample, sequenced in a study of T cell responses to AZD1222 COVID-19 vaccine. Sequenced by immunoSEQ multiplex PCR; TCRdb stores in-frame clones only, minus some. In the table there are 130,000 to 150,000 clones, about 92% of which are singletons. The sample consisted of peripheral blood, taken on day 0 of AZD1222 vaccination. These receptors all come from an adult in good health. CDR3s include the opening cysteine and the closing phenylalanine or tryptophan. The D gene is left open where the match is weak. Rows give clone size only sometimes, using once, few, many, or a class for an expanded clone.

size: once; D: NA; J: TRBJ2-1; V: TRBV19; CDR3: CASRWSQGPYNEQFF; DNA: TGTGCCAGTAGGTGGTCGCAGGGTCCCTACAATGAGCAGTTCTTC
size: NA; D: NA; J: TRBJ2-7; V: TRBV19; CDR3: CASSIGHEQYF; DNA: TGTGCCAGTAGTATAGGTCACGAGCAGTACTTC
size: NA; D: TRBD1; J: TRBJ1-2; V: TRBV6-5; CDR3: CASSHRTGINYGYTF; DNA: TGTGCCAGCAGTCACCGGACAGGGATTAACTATGGCTACACCTTC
size: NA; D: TRBD2; J: TRBJ2-1; V: TRBV7-6; CDR3: CASSLYGAGANEQFF; DNA: TGTGCCAGCAGCTTGTATGGAGCGGGAGCGAATGAGCAGTTCTTC
size: NA; D: TRBD2; J: TRBJ2-1; V: TRBV25-1; CDR3: CASSAVTSARRNEQFF; DNA: TGTGCCAGCAGCGCAGTGACTAGCGCCAGGAGGAATGAGCAGTTCTTC
size: NA; D: NA; J: TRBJ2-1; V: TRBV10-3; CDR3: CAISEFRGVSGNEQFF; DNA: TGTGCCATCAGTGAGTTTCGGGGTGTTAGTGGAAATGAGCAGTTCTTC
size: NA; D: NA; J: TRBJ1-2; V: TRBV27; CDR3: CASSLSPANYGYTF; DNA: TGTGCCAGCAGTTTATCCCCAGCTAACTATGGCTACACCTTC
size: NA; D: NA; J: TRBJ2-1; V: TRBV29-1; CDR3: CSVEWGLYNEQFF; DNA: TGCAGCGTTGAGTGGGGGCTCTACAATGAGCAGTTCTTC
size: NA; D: NA; J: TRBJ2-7; V: TRBV7-9; CDR3: CASRAGPGPGEYEQYF; DNA: TGTGCCAGCAGGGCAGGCCCTGGCCCCGGAGAATACGAGCAGTACTTC
size: few; D: NA; J: TRBJ1-2; V: TRBV4-1; CDR3: CASSQAPAVSNYGYTF; DNA: TGCGCCAGCAGCCAAGCTCCCGCAGTCTCTAACTATGGCTACACCTTC
size: NA; D: TRBD2; J: TRBJ2-7; V: TRBV6-5; CDR3: CASTYAGLNHNEQYF; DNA: TGTGCCAGCACTTACGCGGGACTAAATCACAACGAGCAGTACTTC
size: NA; D: TRBD1; J: TRBJ1-2; V: TRBV5-6; CDR3: CASSLDRGWSPNYGYTF; DNA: TGTGCCAGCAGCTTAGACAGGGGATGGTCTCCGAACTATGGCTACACCTTC
size: NA; D: TRBD1; J: TRBJ2-7; V: TRBV2; CDR3: CASRPGQVGFEQYF; DNA: TGTGCCAGCAGGCCGGGACAGGTGGGTTTTGAGCAGTACTTC
size: NA; D: NA; J: TRBJ2-2; V: TRBV14; CDR3: CASSARDPGAGELFF; DNA: TGTGCCAGCAGCGCACGGGACCCCGGCGCCGGGGAGCTGTTTTTT
size: once; D: NA; J: TRBJ2-1; V: TRBV7-9; CDR3: CASSKDIYNEQFF; DNA: TGTGCCAGCAGCAAGGACATATACAATGAGCAGTTCTTC
size: NA; D: NA; J: TRBJ1-2; V: TRBV5-1; CDR3: CASSLAFPRPLNYGYTF; DNA: TGCGCCAGCAGCTTGGCCTTTCCCCGGCCTCTTAACTATGGCTACACCTTC
size: NA; D: NA; J: TRBJ2-1; V: TRBV11-3; CDR3: CASSLLPPGGEQFF; DNA: TGTGCCAGCAGCTTACTACCACCCGGTGGTGAGCAGTTCTTC
size: NA; D: NA; J: TRBJ1-2; V: TRBV6-5; CDR3: CASSYRGGGEGYTF; DNA: TGTGCCAGCAGTTACAGGGGCGGGGGAGAGGGCTACACCTTC
size: once; D: TRBD1; J: TRBJ2-7; V: TRBV5-1; CDR3: CASRTGPPYEQYF; DNA: TGCGCCAGCAGGACAGGGCCCCCCTACGAGCAGTACTTC
size: NA; D: NA; J: TRBJ1-1; V: TRBV19; CDR3: CASSIPAALTEAFF; DNA: TGTGCCAGTAGTATCCCGGCAGCCCTCACTGAAGCTTTCTTT
size: NA; D: TRBD1; J: TRBJ2-1; V: TRBV6-4; CDR3: CASSEGQGTPSYNEQFF; DNA: TGTGCCAGCAGTGAGGGACAGGGTACTCCCTCCTACAATGAGCAGTTCTTC
size: NA; D: TRBD1; J: TRBJ1-1; V: TRBV14; CDR3: CASSQRGGNRNTEAFF; DNA: TGTGCCAGCAGCCAAAGAGGGGGCAACCGGAACACTGAAGCTTTCTTT
size: NA; D: NA; J: TRBJ1-1; V: TRBV19; CDR3: CATKFQAPNPEAFF; DNA: TGTGCCACTAAGTTCCAGGCCCCGAACCCTGAAGCTTTCTTT
size: NA; D: NA; J: TRBJ1-1; V: TRBV5-6; CDR3: CASSLFTEAFF; DNA: TGTGCCAGCAGCTTGTTTACTGAAGCTTTCTTT
size: once; D: NA; J: TRBJ1-5; V: TRBV19; CDR3: CASSTEGGQPQHF; DNA: TGTGCCAGTAGTACAGAGGGTGGACAGCCCCAGCATTTT
size: NA; D: NA; J: TRBJ1-1; V: TRBV19; CDR3: CASSSGGNTEAFF; DNA: TGTGCCAGTAGTTCCGGGGGCAACACTGAAGCTTTCTTT
size: NA; D: NA; J: TRBJ2-3; V: TRBV7-9; CDR3: CASSLEGGLTDTQYF; DNA: TGTGCCAGCAGCTTAGAGGGGGGACTCACAGATACGCAGTATTTT
size: once; D: TRBD1; J: TRBJ1-2; V: TRBV7-8; CDR3: CASSRGWQGVNYGYTF; DNA: TGTGCCAGCAGCAGGGGGTGGCAGGGGGTGAACTATGGCTACACCTTC
size: NA; D: TRBD1; J: TRBJ1-2; V: TRBV5-4; CDR3: CASSFGTGVHYGYTF; DNA: TGTGCCAGCAGCTTCGGGACAGGGGTTCACTATGGCTACACCTTC
size: NA; D: NA; J: TRBJ2-1; V: TRBV4-1; CDR3: CASSVGQNNEQFF; DNA: TGCGCCAGCAGCGTTGGACAGAACAATGAGCAGTTCTTC
size: NA; D: NA; J: TRBJ1-1; V: TRBV4-2; CDR3: CASSLEGLLSTEAFF; DNA: TGTGCCAGCAGCCTAGAGGGACTCTTAAGCACTGAAGCTTTCTTT
size: NA; D: NA; J: TRBJ2-7; V: TRBV9; CDR3: CASSVGVRGRGSYEQYF; DNA: TGTGCCAGCAGCGTAGGAGTCCGGGGTAGAGGTTCCTACGAGCAGTACTTC